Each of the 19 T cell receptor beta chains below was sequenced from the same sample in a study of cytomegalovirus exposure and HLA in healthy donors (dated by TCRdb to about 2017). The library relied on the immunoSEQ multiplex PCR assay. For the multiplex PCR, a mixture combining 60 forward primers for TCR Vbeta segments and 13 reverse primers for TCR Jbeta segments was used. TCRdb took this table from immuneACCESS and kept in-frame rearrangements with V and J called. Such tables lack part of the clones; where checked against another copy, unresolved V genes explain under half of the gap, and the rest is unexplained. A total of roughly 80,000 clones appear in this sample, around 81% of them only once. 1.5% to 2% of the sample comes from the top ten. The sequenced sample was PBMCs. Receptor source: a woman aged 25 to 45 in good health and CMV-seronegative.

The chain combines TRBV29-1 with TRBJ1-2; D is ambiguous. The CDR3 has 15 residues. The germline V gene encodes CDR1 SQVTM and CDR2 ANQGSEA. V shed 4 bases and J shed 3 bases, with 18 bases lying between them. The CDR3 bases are TGCAGCGTTGGCCCAGAGGGAACGAACGACTATGGCTACACCTTC. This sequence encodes CSVGPEGTNDYGYTF. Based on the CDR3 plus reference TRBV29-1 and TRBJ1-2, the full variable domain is SAVISQKPSRDICQRGTSLTIQCQVDSQVTMMFWYRQQPGQSLTLIATANQGSEATYESGFVIDKFPISRPNLTFSTLTVSNMSPEDSSIYLCSVGPEGTNDYGYTFGSGTRLTVV.

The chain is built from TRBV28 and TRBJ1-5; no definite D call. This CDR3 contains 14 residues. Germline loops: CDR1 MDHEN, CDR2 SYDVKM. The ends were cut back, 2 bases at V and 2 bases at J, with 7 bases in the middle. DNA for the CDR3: TGTGCCAGCAGTTTAATGAGTGGCAATCAGCCCCAGCATTTT. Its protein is CASSLMSGNQPQHF.

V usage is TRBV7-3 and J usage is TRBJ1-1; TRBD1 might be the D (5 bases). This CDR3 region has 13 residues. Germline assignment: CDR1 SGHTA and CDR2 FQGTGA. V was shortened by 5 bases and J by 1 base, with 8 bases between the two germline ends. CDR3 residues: CASSRDRNTEAFF. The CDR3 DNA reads TGTGCCAGCAGCAGAGACAGGAACACTGAAGCTTTCTTT.

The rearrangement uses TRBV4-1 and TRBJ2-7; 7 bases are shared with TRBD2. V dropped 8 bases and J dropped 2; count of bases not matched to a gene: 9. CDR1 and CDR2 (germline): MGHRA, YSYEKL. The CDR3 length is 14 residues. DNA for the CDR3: TGCGCCAGCCAGCAGTGGGGGGGACCCTACGAGCAGTACTTC. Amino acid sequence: CASQQWGGPYEQYF.

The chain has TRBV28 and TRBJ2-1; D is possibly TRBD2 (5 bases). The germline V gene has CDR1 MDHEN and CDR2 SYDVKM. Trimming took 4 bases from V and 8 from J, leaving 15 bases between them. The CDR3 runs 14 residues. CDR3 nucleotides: TGTGCCAGCAGTTCCGGCCCGGGGAGTCATGAGCAGTTCTTC. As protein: CASSSGPGSHEQFF.

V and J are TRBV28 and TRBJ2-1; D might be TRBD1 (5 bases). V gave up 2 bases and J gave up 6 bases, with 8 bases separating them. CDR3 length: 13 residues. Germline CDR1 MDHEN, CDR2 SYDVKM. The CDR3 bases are TGTGCCAGCAGTTTACAGGGTACCAATGAGCAGTTCTTC. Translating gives CASSLQGTNEQFF.

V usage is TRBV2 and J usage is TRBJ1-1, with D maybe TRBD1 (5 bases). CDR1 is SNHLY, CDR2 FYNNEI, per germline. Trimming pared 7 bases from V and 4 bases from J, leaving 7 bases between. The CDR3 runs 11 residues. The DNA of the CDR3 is TGTGCCAGCACAGGGTTCACTGAAGCTTTCTTT. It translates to CASTGFTEAFF.

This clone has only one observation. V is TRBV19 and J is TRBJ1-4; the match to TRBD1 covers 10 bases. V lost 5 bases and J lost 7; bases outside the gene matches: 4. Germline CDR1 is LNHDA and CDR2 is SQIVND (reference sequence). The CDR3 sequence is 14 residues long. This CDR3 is CASSSRDRGEKLFF. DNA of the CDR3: TGTGCCAGTAGTTCCCGGGACAGGGGTGAAAAACTGTTTTTT.

CDR3 coding DNA: TGTGCCAGCAGGATAGGGGGTCTGACAGAAAAACTGTTTTTT. It yields the protein CASRIGGLTEKLFF. The chain has TRBV28 and TRBJ1-4; D might be TRBD1 (6 bases). CDR3 length equals 14 residues. V gave up 6 bases and J gave up 8 bases, with 16 bases separating them. Per the germline V gene, CDR1 is MDHEN and CDR2 is SYDVKM.

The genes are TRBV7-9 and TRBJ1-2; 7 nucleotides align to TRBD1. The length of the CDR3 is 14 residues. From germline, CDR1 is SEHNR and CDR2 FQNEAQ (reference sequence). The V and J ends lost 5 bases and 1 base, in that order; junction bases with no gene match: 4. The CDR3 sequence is CASSVGQNNYGYTF. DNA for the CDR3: TGTGCCAGCAGCGTGGGACAGAATAACTATGGCTACACCTTC.

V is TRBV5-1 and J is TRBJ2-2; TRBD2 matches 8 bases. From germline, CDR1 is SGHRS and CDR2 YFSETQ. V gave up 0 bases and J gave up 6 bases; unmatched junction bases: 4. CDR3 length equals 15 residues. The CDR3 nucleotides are TGCGCCAGCAGCTTGGACGGGAGGGCTGCCGGGGAGCTGTTTTTT. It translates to CASSLDGRAAGELFF.

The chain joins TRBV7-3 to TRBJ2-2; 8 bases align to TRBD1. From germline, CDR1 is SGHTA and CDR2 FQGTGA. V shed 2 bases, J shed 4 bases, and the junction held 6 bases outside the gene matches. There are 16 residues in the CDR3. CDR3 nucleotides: TGTGCCAGCAGCTTACAGGGGGCTAGTAGCACCGGGGAGCTGTTTTTT. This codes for CASSLQGASSTGELFF.

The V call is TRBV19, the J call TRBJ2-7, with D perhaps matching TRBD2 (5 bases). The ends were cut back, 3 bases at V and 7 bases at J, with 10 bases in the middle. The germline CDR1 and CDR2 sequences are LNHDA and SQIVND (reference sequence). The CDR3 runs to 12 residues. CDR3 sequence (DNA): TGTGCCAGTAGTATGGAGGCGACGGAGCAGTACTTC. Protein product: CASSMEATEQYF.

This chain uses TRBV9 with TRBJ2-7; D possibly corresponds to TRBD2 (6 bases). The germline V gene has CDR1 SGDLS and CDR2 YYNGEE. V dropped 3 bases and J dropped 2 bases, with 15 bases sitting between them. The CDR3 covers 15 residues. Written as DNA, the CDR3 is TGTGCCAGCAGCGCCCGGGACTCCAGCCCCTACGAGCAGTACTTC. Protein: CASSARDSSPYEQYF.

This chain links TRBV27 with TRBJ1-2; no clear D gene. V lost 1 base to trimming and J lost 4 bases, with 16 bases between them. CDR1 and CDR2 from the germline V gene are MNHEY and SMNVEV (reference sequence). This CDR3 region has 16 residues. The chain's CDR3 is CASSLFSRGMGYGYTF. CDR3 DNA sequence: TGTGCCAGCAGTTTATTTAGTCGGGGTATGGGCTATGGCTACACCTTC.

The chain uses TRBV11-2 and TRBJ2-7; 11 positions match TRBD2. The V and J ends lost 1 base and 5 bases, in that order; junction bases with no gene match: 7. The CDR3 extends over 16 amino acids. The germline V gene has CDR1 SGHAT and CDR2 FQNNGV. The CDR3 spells CASSLGYSGRVDEQYF. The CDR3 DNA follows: TGTGCCAGCAGCTTAGGCTATAGCGGGAGGGTAGACGAGCAGTACTTC.

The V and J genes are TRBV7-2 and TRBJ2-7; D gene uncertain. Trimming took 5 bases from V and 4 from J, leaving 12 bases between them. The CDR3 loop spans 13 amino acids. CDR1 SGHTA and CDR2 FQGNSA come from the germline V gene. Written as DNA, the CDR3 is TGTGCCAGCAGCCCCGCCCCAGTGTACGAGCAGTACTTC. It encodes CASSPAPVYEQYF. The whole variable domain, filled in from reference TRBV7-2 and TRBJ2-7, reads GAGVSQSPSNKVTEKGKDVELRCDPISGHTALYWYRQSLGQGLEFLIYFQGNSAPDKSGLPSDRFSAERTGGSVSTLTIQRTQQEDSAVYLCASSPAPVYEQYFGPGTRLTVT.

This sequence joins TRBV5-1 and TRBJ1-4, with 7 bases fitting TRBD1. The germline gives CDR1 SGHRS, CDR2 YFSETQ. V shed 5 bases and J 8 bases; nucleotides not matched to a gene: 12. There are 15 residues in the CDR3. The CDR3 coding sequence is TGCGCCAGCAGGGATATTAAGGGGGCAGGGGAAAAACTGTTTTTT. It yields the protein CASRDIKGAGEKLFF.

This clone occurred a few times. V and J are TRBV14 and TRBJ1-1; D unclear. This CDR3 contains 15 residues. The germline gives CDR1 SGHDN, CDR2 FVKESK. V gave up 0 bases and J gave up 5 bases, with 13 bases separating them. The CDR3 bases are TGTGCCAGCAGCCAAGAAGACCCCTGGCGGACTGAAGCTTTCTTT. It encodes CASSQEDPWRTEAFF.